This T cell receptor (beta chain) appears in the sequencing data of a study of shared clonotypes between healthy human individuals (dated by TCRdb to 2020 to 2022). Background on the whole study: Two women and a few men aged 18 to 49 years were included in the cohort. Per donor, leukapheresis produced somewhere between about 0.94 and 9.5 billion PBMCs. For each donor, CD4 naive and CD4 memory were each run on three plates, CD8 naive on two plates, and CD8 memory on one plate. To estimate repertoire size and how much clonotype sharing occurs between individuals, the study deeply sequenced the blood TCR repertoires of five or six healthy adults. To increase sequencing depth and limit assay-specific biases, different laboratories used diverse techniques to prepare libraries and sequence TCR repertoires. What the study reported, not specific to this receptor: Naive subsets generally had larger estimated clonotype richness than memory subsets. Across a handful of donors, around 5.4% of naive CD4, 3.5% of naive CD8, under 2.5% of memory CD4, and around 0.4% of memory CD8 clonotypes were shared. The small number of donors limited the genetic and exposure-history diversity represented. Higher generation probabilities were observed for clonotypes shared by all four sorted-subset donors than for non-shared clonotypes. Even with the large sequencing depth, rarefaction of the sorted-subset datasets indicated that sequencing was incomplete. Based on pairwise subsampling, the degree of clonotype sharing among donors was expected to be affected by sequencing depth. Sampling was limited to blood, and TCR repertoires in tissue likely differ from TCR repertoires in blood.

The donors were healthy, HIV-negative adults who had no recently reported acute infections or vaccinations. Every donor was a Caucasian adult living in Nashville, Tennessee, USA. Magnetic negative selection was used to enrich CD4+ T cells, after which naive cells were positively selected on CD45RA and the negative fraction became the memory subset. Blood was obtained by leukapheresis, after which PBMCs were separated by Ficoll-Histopaque density gradient centrifugation and cryopreserved in liquid nitrogen vapor phase. Purity and quantity of every magnetically sorted T cell population were checked by analytical flow cytometry. Genomic DNA was isolated from each sorted fraction and quantified by UV absorbance on a Nanodrop 2000c. Trimming removed 4 bases from V and 5 bases from J, leaving 10 bases between the germline ends. The CDR3 contains 13 residues, cysteine and phenylalanine counted. The DNA shown is the 39-base CDR3, in frame from base 1. Taken from the germline V gene, the CDR1 and CDR2 loops are SGDLS and YYNGEE.

This clone has a single count. Its antigen is not yet known. It has no much larger one-base neighbor in the sample; base qualities were not kept. Using the deep immunoSEQ assay, TCR CDR3 regions were amplified from genomic DNA by multiplex PCR. For each cell subset, the extracted genomic DNA was distributed evenly across all wells of several immunoSEQ 96-well plates, and each plate served as one replicate. For sorted subsets, each replicate PCR was loaded with roughly 200 ng genomic DNA, equivalent to about 30,000 T cell genomes. Purified libraries were measured with a Qubit 3.0 fluorometer, size-checked on a Bioanalyzer 2100, and measured again with the KAPA Library Quantification kit. Every immunoSEQ 96-well plate was sequenced on a separate single-read 150-cycle Illumina NextSeq 550 flow cell. The authors' analysis ran thus. Because only junctional sequences without quality scores were contained in the immunoSEQ output, filtering matching that applied to full-length reads could not be performed. Sequences were annotated with PyIR, a Python wrapper for IgBLAST v1.9, and V/J genes and CDR3 were assigned using IMGT germline references. Reads were removed for weak V/J assignments (E-value above 1e-6), missing CDR3, stop codons, out-of-frame junctions, or ambiguous translated residues. V3J clonotypes were defined as sequences sharing an identical inferred V gene, J gene, and CDR3 amino acid sequence. To compute the percentage overlap between repertoires, the number of shared unique clonotypes was divided by the size of the smaller repertoire. RTK rarefaction, the Chao1 estimator, and Recon v2.1 estimates of unobserved clonotypes were used to assess repertoire richness. For all TCRbeta clonotypes obtained by the gDNA method from several donors, generation probabilities were computed with OLGA. The clones in this table, taken by TCRdb from immuneACCESS, are in-frame only. Not every clone is retained; where verified, under half of the shortfall comes from an unresolved V gene, and the cause of the rest is unknown. For V, J and clone size, that table is used; D and trimming come from the DNA. The sample has roughly 2.2 million clones on record, 80% to 95% of them singletons. The ten largest clones represent about 0.41% of the sample.

The V and J segments used are TRBV9 and TRBJ2-1; no D segment can be confidently identified. The clonotype originates from a man aged 18 to 30 in good health. Some clones in this sample may be carry-over from other donors' samples. Sequencing was performed on naive CD4+ T cells from PBMCs. The cell subset or site label, read with the paper, signifies: CD45RA+ positively selected. This receptor carries the CDR3 CASSLLGHNEQFF. The nucleotide sequence is given as TGTGCCAGCAGCTTGCTAGGGCACAATGAGCAGTTCTTC.